Listed below are T cell receptor beta chains from one sample, sequenced in a study of T cells in localized non-small cell lung cancer. Profiling relied on immunoSEQ multiplex PCR, and the TCRdb table lists in-frame clones only, not all of them. The sample consists of 20,000 to 25,000 clones, around 90% of them appearing once. This specimen consisted of peripheral blood, obtained before any cancer treatment. Source of these receptors: a man aged 40 to 70 with stage I squamous cell lung carcinoma. Each CDR3 is given with its conserved first and last residue. D genes are given only for firm matches. Only some rows state a clone size, as once, few, many or a class for expanded clones.

abundance,len,j_gene,d_gene,v_gene,CDR3nt,CDR3aa
NA,14,TRBJ2-7,TRBD2,TRBV28,TGTGCCAGCAGTCTAGCGGGGGGTTCCTACGAGCAGTACTTC,CASSLAGGSYEQYF
NA,17,TRBJ2-2,NA,TRBV4-2,TGTGCCAGCAGCCAAGAAGTGGGCGGGTTGACCACCGGGGAGCTGTTTTTT,CASSQEVGGLTTGELFF
NA,14,TRBJ2-2,NA,TRBV9,TGTGCCAGCAGCCCCCCTGGCACCATCGGGGAGCTGTTTTTT,CASSPPGTIGELFF
NA,15,TRBJ1-1,NA,TRBV14,TGTGCCAGCAGCTCCTTCGGGTTCATGAACACTGAAGCTTTCTTT,CASSSFGFMNTEAFF
NA,11,TRBJ1-2,NA,TRBV19,TGTGCCAGTAGTCTCAACTATGGCTACACCTTC,CASSLNYGYTF
once,13,TRBJ1-2,NA,TRBV19,TGTGCCAGTATGGATACAGGGCTACATGGCTACACCTTC,CASMDTGLHGYTF
NA,15,TRBJ1-3,NA,TRBV6-6,TGTGCCAGCAGTTACTCGGGGGGATCTGGAAACACCATATATTTT,CASSYSGGSGNTIYF
NA,13,TRBJ1-4,NA,TRBV7-8,TGTGCCAGCAGGGGACTTCTTAATGAAAAACTGTTTTTT,CASRGLLNEKLFF
NA,15,TRBJ1-2,NA,TRBV4-3,TGCGCCAGCAGCCAACAACAGGAGACGCTCTATGGCTACACCTTC,CASSQQQETLYGYTF
NA,13,TRBJ2-3,NA,TRBV5-6,TGTGCCAGCAGCTTTCTGAGCACAGATACGCAGTATTTT,CASSFLSTDTQYF
NA,12,TRBJ1-1,NA,TRBV18,TGTGCCAGCGGGCCTTCGAACACTGAAGCTTTCTTT,CASGPSNTEAFF
NA,15,TRBJ1-1,NA,TRBV19,TGTGCCAGTAGTATTAGGGAGGGACTGAACACTGAAGCTTTCTTT,CASSIREGLNTEAFF
NA,16,TRBJ2-7,TRBD1,TRBV7-9,TGTGCCAGCAGCTTAGCCCAGACAGGGGGGGGCTACGAGCAGTACTTC,CASSLAQTGGGYEQYF
large,13,TRBJ1-5,TRBD1,TRBV29-1,TGCAGCGTTGAGGGGACAGAAGGGCAGCCCCAGCATTTT,CSVEGTEGQPQHF
few,14,TRBJ1-5,NA,TRBV6-5,TGTGCCCCCTATGGTCGGGGTACACCTACACCCCAGCATTTT,CAPYGRGTPTPQHF
NA,15,TRBJ2-3,TRBD1,TRBV5-1,TGCGCCAGCAGCTCCGGGACAGGGAGTACAGATACGCAGTATTTT,CASSSGTGSTDTQYF
NA,15,TRBJ2-7,NA,TRBV5-1,TGCGCCAGCACCCGGTCGGGGGGCGCCCCCTACGAGCAGTACTTC,CASTRSGGAPYEQYF
NA,13,TRBJ2-7,NA,TRBV7-2,TGTGCCAGCAGCTTAGTTAGCCAGGCCGAGCAGTACTTC,CASSLVSQAEQYF
NA,14,TRBJ1-4,NA,TRBV9,TGTGCCAGCAGCAGGACAGCAACTAATGAAAAACTGTTTTTT,CASSRTATNEKLFF
NA,15,TRBJ1-5,NA,TRBV10-3,TGTGCCATCAGTGCCCTCTCAGGAGGCAATCAGCCCCAGCATTTT,CAISALSGGNQPQHF
NA,18,TRBJ2-3,NA,TRBV2,TGTGCCAGCAGTGATTCGCAGGACCTCTGGGGGTCCACAGATACGCAGTATTTT,CASSDSQDLWGSTDTQYF
NA,13,TRBJ2-3,NA,TRBV6-5,TGTGCCAGCAGTTCGAGTCTGCGAGATACGCAGTATTTT,CASSSSLRDTQYF
NA,15,TRBJ1-2,NA,TRBV2,TGTGCCAGCAGTGAACTAGGGGAAGGGACCTATGGCTACACCTTC,CASSELGEGTYGYTF
NA,13,TRBJ1-1,NA,TRBV7-2,TGTGCCAGCAGCGCCCAGGTGAACACTGAAGCTTTCTTT,CASSAQVNTEAFF
NA,14,TRBJ2-7,NA,TRBV4-1,TGCGCCAGCAGCCAAGATCCGGGATCCTACGAGCAGTACTTC,CASSQDPGSYEQYF
NA,15,TRBJ1-5,NA,TRBV5-6,TGTGCCAGCGGTCTAAGGGCCTTTAGGGATCAGCCCCAGCATTTT,CASGLRAFRDQPQHF
NA,15,TRBJ1-4,NA,TRBV5-1,TGCGCCAGCAGCTTGGGTTCGGGAGGATTTGAAAAACTGTTTTTT,CASSLGSGGFEKLFF
NA,14,TRBJ2-7,NA,TRBV5-1,TGCGCCAGCAGCCTCCTTGGCGGGGCCTACGAGCAGTACTTC,CASSLLGGAYEQYF
NA,16,TRBJ1-6,NA,TRBV6-5,TGTGCCAGCAGTTACTCACAGTTTGTCTATAATTCACCCCTCCACTTT,CASSYSQFVYNSPLHF
NA,14,TRBJ1-6,NA,TRBV6-5,TGTGCCAGCAGCCAAACAGGGTTTAATTCACCCCTCCACTTT,CASSQTGFNSPLHF
NA,18,TRBJ2-1,NA,TRBV2,TGTGCCAGCATGGAACTTCCCCTCGGACTGAACTCCTACAATGAGCAGTTCTTC,CASMELPLGLNSYNEQFF
NA,16,TRBJ2-6,NA,TRBV6-6,TGTGCCAGCAGTTACGGGTTAGTGACAGGGGCCAACGTCCTGACTTTC,CASSYGLVTGANVLTF
NA,14,TRBJ1-5,NA,TRBV10-3,TGTGCCATCAGTGTCGGGGAGAAAGGGCAGCCCCAGCATTTT,CAISVGEKGQPQHF
NA,17,TRBJ2-1,TRBD2,TRBV10-2,TGCGCCAGCAGTCTGGTTAGCGGGGGCCCCCTCTACAATGAGCAGTTCTTC,CASSLVSGGPLYNEQFF
NA,14,TRBJ1-1,NA,TRBV7-6,TGTGCCAGCAGCTTAGCGCTCGGGAACACTGAAGCTTTCTTT,CASSLALGNTEAFF
NA,12,TRBJ2-1,NA,TRBV6-1,TGTGCCAGCAGGAACGCGGGGTCTGAGCAGTTCTTC,CASRNAGSEQFF
NA,16,TRBJ2-3,TRBD1,TRBV5-5,TGTGCCAGCAGCCCCACAGGGGGCTTGGGGACAGATACGCAGTATTTT,CASSPTGGLGTDTQYF
NA,19,TRBJ2-5,TRBD2,TRBV4-1,TGCGCCAGCAGCCAAGACCCGGGGGTAGCGGGGGGATCGGGAGAGACCCAGTACTTC,CASSQDPGVAGGSGETQYF
few,13,TRBJ2-3,TRBD1,TRBV18,TGTGCCAGCTCCCTACAGGGGGCAGATACGCAGTATTTT,CASSLQGADTQYF
NA,16,TRBJ2-2,NA,TRBV7-9,TGTGCCAGCAGCTTAGGGGGCCAGGGATACACCGGGGAGCTGTTTTTT,CASSLGGQGYTGELFF
NA,13,TRBJ1-4,NA,TRBV30,TGTGCCTGGACCTTAAGAAGTAATGAAAAACTGTTTTTT,CAWTLRSNEKLFF
NA,14,TRBJ2-2,NA,TRBV7-7,TGTGCCAGCAGCTTTCCGGGGTCCACCGGGGAGCTGTTTTTT,CASSFPGSTGELFF
once,15,TRBJ2-1,NA,TRBV30,TGTGCCGGGACGGACCCTCGTAGCTCCTACAATGAGCAGTTCTTC,CAGTDPRSSYNEQFF
NA,14,TRBJ1-5,NA,TRBV7-5,TGTGCCAGCAGCCTGACGGAGGGAAATCAGCCCCAGCATTTT,CASSLTEGNQPQHF
NA,14,TRBJ2-1,NA,TRBV18,TGTGCCAGCTCACCACAACTAGGAGACAATGAGCAGTTCTTC,CASSPQLGDNEQFF